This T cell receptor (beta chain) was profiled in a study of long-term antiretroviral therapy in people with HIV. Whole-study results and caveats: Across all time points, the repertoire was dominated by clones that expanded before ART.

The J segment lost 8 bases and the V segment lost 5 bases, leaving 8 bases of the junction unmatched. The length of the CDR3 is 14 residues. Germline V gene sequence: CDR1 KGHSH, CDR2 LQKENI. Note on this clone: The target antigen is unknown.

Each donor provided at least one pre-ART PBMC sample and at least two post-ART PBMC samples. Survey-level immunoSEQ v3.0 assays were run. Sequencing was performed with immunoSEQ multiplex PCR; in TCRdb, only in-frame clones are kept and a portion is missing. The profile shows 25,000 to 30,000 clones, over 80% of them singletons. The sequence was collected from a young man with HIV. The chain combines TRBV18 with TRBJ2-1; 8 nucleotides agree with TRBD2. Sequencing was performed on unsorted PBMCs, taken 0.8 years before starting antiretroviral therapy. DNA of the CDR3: TGTGCCAGCTCATTAGGGACTAGAGGTGATGAGCAGTTCTTC. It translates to CASSLGTRGDEQFF.